These 25 T cell receptor beta chains came from one sample sequenced in a study of blood T cells in healthy people across ages. With a J-beta primer mix and a sample-barcoded 5' primer, a second PCR ran 7 to 11 cycles. MiXCR, run by TCRdb on the 5' RACE reads, gives a single entry per CDR3 protein. The repertoire includes 1 million or so distinct CDR3 sequences, 20% to 25% of them detected once, and around 0.75% sits in the top ten. These same data were also listed under a study on T cells of mothers and their children.

Sequencing was performed on blood. Receptors originate from a girl aged 2 to 9 in good health.

DNA for the CDR3: TGTGCCAGCAGCGCTACAGGAAGAACTAATGAAAAACTGTTTTTT. The encoded protein is CASSATGRTNEKLFF. The chain is built from TRBV7-2 and TRBJ1-4; D is perhaps TRBD1 (5 bases). V dropped 5 bases and J dropped 1 base, with 11 bases sitting between them. The CDR3 spans 15 residues. In germline, CDR1 is SGHTA, CDR2 FQGNSA.

V and J are TRBV7-3 and TRBJ2-5; 7 nucleotides line up with TRBD2. Germline CDR1 and CDR2: SGHTA and FQGTGA. This CDR3 spans 15 amino acids. V shed 1 base, J shed 3 bases, and the junction held 5 bases outside the gene matches. The DNA for the CDR3 is TGTGCCAGCAGCTTAAAGCTAGCGGATGAAGAGACCCAGTACTTC. It is translated as CASSLKLADEETQYF.

The gene calls are TRBV6-2 or TRBV6-3 and TRBJ2-3; the match to TRBD1 covers 10 bases. Germline V lookup: CDR1 MNHEY, CDR2 SVGEGT. The CDR3 runs 16 residues. V was pared by 4 bases and J by 3 bases, with 7 bases of the junction left unmatched. CDR3 in DNA: TGTGCCAGCAGTTCCATCGGGGGACAGGGGACAGATACGCAGTATTTT. This gives the protein CASSSIGGQGTDTQYF.

The chain carries TRBV5-6 and TRBJ1-4, with a possible D match to TRBD1 (6 bases). Trimming shortened V by 7 bases and J by 2 bases, and 9 bases separated the two germline ends. The CDR3 spans 13 residues. Germline V CDR1 and CDR2: SGHDT, YYEEEE. Here the CDR3 reads CASGQLTNEKLFF. DNA of the CDR3: TGTGCCAGCGGACAGTTGACTAATGAAAAACTGTTTTTT.

This clonotype has a single count. Given a much more abundant clone one base away, this may be a read error. Lacking the conserved final phenylalanine or tryptophan, this CDR3 likely reflects a read error. The V call is TRBV9, the J call TRBJ2-7; D is perhaps TRBD1 or TRBD2 (5 bases each). Trimming pared 4 bases from V and 5 bases from J, leaving 13 bases between. CDR1 SGDLS and CDR2 YYNGEE come from the germline V gene. This CDR3 is built from 13 residues. The CDR3 loop reads CASSSDGADEQYS. The CDR3 DNA follows: TGTGCCAGCAGCTCGGACGGGGCAGACGAGCAGTACTCC.

The chain combines TRBV5-1 with TRBJ1-4; 9 nucleotides match TRBD1. Trimming took 4 bases from V and 7 from J; bases not matched to a gene: 8. The germline CDR1 and CDR2 sequences are SGHRS and YFSETQ. The CDR3 totals 15 residues. The chain's CDR3 is CASSTTGQGIEKLFF. The CDR3 coding sequence is TGCGCCAGCAGCACTACGGGACAGGGAATTGAAAAACTGTTTTTT.

The rearrangement links TRBV20-1 to TRBJ2-7; D might be TRBD2 (7 bases). The CDR3 runs 18 residues. Trimming pared 3 bases from V and 7 bases from J, leaving 31 bases between. The V gene's germline CDR1 is DFQATT and CDR2 SNEGSKA (reference sequence). CDR3 sequence (DNA): TGCAGTGCTAGGGGAGGGGGTTCACTGGCTACCTGGGTCGGGGAGCAGTACTTC. This sequence encodes CSARGGGSLATWVGEQYF.

The chain carries TRBV29-1 and TRBJ2-7, with 7 bases that match TRBD2. Germline V gene lookup returns CDR1 SQVTM and CDR2 ANQGSEA. The CDR3 spans 12 residues. V lost 5 bases to trimming and J lost 6 bases; unmatched junction nucleotides: 7. This CDR3 is CSVSAGLLEQYF. In DNA, the CDR3 is TGCAGCGTTTCAGCGGGACTTCTCGAGCAGTACTTC.

CDR3 coding DNA: TGCGCCAGCAGCTTGGAGGGGAACAGTCAGCCCCAGCATTTT. Amino acids: CASSLEGNSQPQHF. The rearrangement uses TRBV5-1 and TRBJ1-5; D is perhaps TRBD1 (5 bases). Deletions cut 0 bases from V and 6 bases from J, with 10 bases between. CDR3 length equals 14 residues. CDR1 and CDR2 from the germline V gene are SGHRS and YFSETQ.

This clonotype was found a few times. The gene calls are TRBV2 and TRBJ1-1, with D unclear. Germline V gives CDR1 SNHLY, CDR2 FYNNEI. This CDR3 is built from 12 residues. V lost 3 bases and J 3 bases, leaving 5 bases between the germline ends. The CDR3 loop reads CASSDWDTEAFF. CDR3 sequence (DNA): TGTGCCAGCAGTGATTGGGACACTGAAGCTTTCTTT.

In this sample, this clonotype turned up a few times. V usage is TRBV6-6 and J usage is TRBJ2-5; D is unclear. Germline loops: CDR1 MNHNY, CDR2 SVGAGI (reference sequence). The length of the CDR3 is 14 residues. With 7 bases removed from V and 1 base from J, the gap between germline ends came to 13 bases. The CDR3 bases are TGTGCCAGCACTATGGGGAAGCTCCAAGAGACCCAGTACTTC. Protein: CASTMGKLQETQYF.

The CDR3 is CAISETRFGRWDEQFF. The CDR3 DNA reads TGTGCCATCAGTGAGACTAGGTTTGGGCGGTGGGATGAGCAGTTCTTC. The chain combines TRBV10-3 with TRBJ2-5; a weak D match, TRBD2 (5 bases). The J call may not be correct, given that the DNA end is closer to TRBJ2-1. Germline V CDR1 and CDR2: ENHRY, SYGVKD. There are 16 residues in the CDR3.

The chain has TRBV20-1 and TRBJ2-6; 8 bases match TRBD1. Trimming at V came to 6 bases and at J to 3 bases, leaving 7 bases not matched to a gene. Germline-derived CDR1 and CDR2 are DFQATT and SNEGSKA (reference sequence). This CDR3 comprises 15 residues. The CDR3 nucleotides are TGCAGTGCATCCAGGGGGCGGGATGGGGCCAACGTCCTGACTTTC. It specifies CSASRGRDGANVLTF.

This clonotype was found a few times. This sequence joins TRBV20-1 and TRBJ1-4, with D unresolved. V was clipped by 1 base and J by 8 bases, with 20 bases between them. The CDR3 sequence is 16 residues long. CDR1 DFQATT and CDR2 SNEGSKA come from the germline V gene (reference sequence). CDR3 region: CSARAGALNFSEKLFF. For the CDR3, the DNA is TGCAGTGCTAGAGCGGGAGCACTTAACTTTTCCGAAAAACTGTTTTTT.

Worth noting for this clonotype: Its ends do not fully match the called genes, so a read error is possible. CDR3 in amino acids: CSVEDRGRTGTSYEQYF. The CDR3 DNA follows: TGTAGCGTTGAAGATAGAGGCCGGACAGGGACTTCCTACGAGCAGTACTTC. This rearrangement joins TRBV29-1 to TRBJ2-7; 8 bases match TRBD1. The CDR3 covers 17 residues. The germline gives CDR1 SQVTM, CDR2 ANQGSEA.

This clonotype was seen only a few times. The chain uses TRBV29-1 and TRBJ2-5, with TRBD2 as a possible D gene (6 bases). TRBJ2-7 explains the end of the DNA better; the J call may be wrong. The CDR3 has 13 residues. CDR1 is SQVTM, CDR2 ANQGSEA, per germline. CDR3 in DNA: TGCAGCGCTCTAAGCGGGTCTACCTACGAGCAGTACTTC. Residues: CSALSGSTYEQYF.

The chain employs TRBV29-1 and TRBJ2-7; 8 nucleotides agree with TRBD1. V lost 4 bases, J lost 1 base, and 6 bases stayed unmatched. In germline, CDR1 is SQVTM, CDR2 ANQGSEA. The CDR3 extends over 14 amino acids. The CDR3 spells CSVVETGASYEQYF. The CDR3 DNA reads TGCAGCGTTGTTGAGACAGGGGCTTCCTACGAGCAGTACTTC.

V usage is TRBV28 and J usage is TRBJ1-2, with 7 positions matching TRBD1. The CDR3 length is 13 residues. Trimming cost V 10 bases and J 2 bases; bases outside gene matches: 7. Looked up from germline, CDR1 is MDHEN and CDR2 is SYDVKM. In nucleotides, the CDR3 is TGTGCCATTACTCCAGGGGGGAACTATGGCTACACCTTC. Translated, it gives CAITPGGNYGYTF.

V is TRBV7-2 and J is TRBJ2-7, with a possible D match to TRBD2 (5 bases). Per germline, CDR1 SGHTA and CDR2 FQGNSA. The CDR3 spans 17 residues. The V and J ends lost 3 bases and 6 bases respectively, with 24 bases between them. CDR3 bases: TGTGCCAGCAGCTTTATATGGCGGGCCCAAGGATCGGGCGAGCAGTACTTC. Amino acid sequence: CASSFIWRAQGSGEQYF.

The gene calls are TRBV7-9 and TRBJ1-1; D is undetermined. CDR3 size: 12 residues. V was trimmed by 7 bases and J by 6 bases, leaving 12 bases between them. CDR1 is SEHNR, CDR2 FQNEAQ, per germline (reference sequence). The CDR3 nucleotides read TGTGCCAGCAACCTACCGGTGGCTGAAGCTTTCTTT. Its protein is CASNLPVAEAFF.

The rearrangement joins TRBV7-9 to TRBJ1-1; possible D gene TRBD1, 6 bases. Germline CDR1 is SEHNR and CDR2 is FQNEAQ (reference sequence). This CDR3 has 13 amino acids. V lost 6 bases and J 8 bases, leaving 16 bases between the germline ends. CDR3 amino acids: CASREEGDPEAFF. DNA of the CDR3: TGTGCCAGCAGGGAAGAGGGGGACCCCGAAGCTTTCTTT.

This clonotype was found a few times. The genes are TRBV20-1 and TRBJ2-5; D not certain. Gene TRBJ2-1 matches the end of the DNA better, so the J call may be wrong. Germline V gene sequence: CDR1 DFQATT, CDR2 SNEGSKA (reference sequence). The CDR3 sequence is 13 residues long. The chain's CDR3 is CSASGDPYNEQFF. The CDR3 coding sequence is TGCAGTGCTAGCGGAGATCCCTACAATGAGCAGTTCTTC.

The chain employs TRBV5-1 and TRBJ1-2; 7 bases agree with TRBD1. The CDR3 contains 12 residues. CDR1 SGHRS and CDR2 YFSETQ come from the germline V gene. J was trimmed by 11 bases and V by 0 bases; bases with no gene match: 4. The CDR3 loop reads CASSLGTGPYTF. As DNA, the CDR3 is TGCGCCAGCAGCTTGGGGACAGGTCCTTACACCTTC.

The CDR3 here is CSVYGGDRALYEAFF. In DNA, the CDR3 is TGCAGCGTTTATGGTGGTGACAGGGCCCTTTATGAAGCTTTCTTT. The gene calls are TRBV29-1 and TRBJ1-1, with 7 bases fitting TRBD1. V was pared by 5 bases and J by 7 bases, with 16 bases of the junction left unmatched. Germline V lookup: CDR1 SQVTM, CDR2 ANQGSEA. This CDR3 is built from 15 residues.

This clonotype was counted only a few times. The gene calls are TRBV12-3 or TRBV12-4 and TRBJ2-6, with D possibly being TRBD2 (5 bases). V gave up 7 bases and J gave up 4 bases, with 14 bases separating them. This CDR3 region has 15 residues. Written as DNA, the CDR3 is TGTGCCAGCAAAACACGAGGGTTCGGGGCCAACGTCCTGACTTTC. Translating gives CASKTRGFGANVLTF.